These 9 T cell receptor beta chains originate from one sample sequenced in a study of regulatory T cells in long-lasting Graves disease. Researchers made TCR beta libraries by using iRepertoire HTBI primers and running Arm-PCR on CDR3 regions. One entry per CDR3 protein results from TCRdb running MiXCR on the multiplex PCR reads. The table has some 370,000 distinct CDR3 sequences, roughly 24% seen once; the top ten hold 28%. Time point reported: persistent/refractory GD, antithyroid drugs over 5 years with positive TRAb. PBMCs were the source of the RNA used for TCR sequencing. Sequencing used peripheral blood mononuclear cells (PBMCs), obtained when the disease was refractory, from a patient treated with antithyroid drugs. Every receptor here comes from a woman in her forties with Graves disease.

As for this clonotype: At one boundary the junction diverges from the germline segment, which might be a read error. The V gene is TRBV2, the J gene TRBJ2-2; possibly TRBD2 for D (7 bases). The CDR3 length is 13 residues. CDR1 is SNHLY, CDR2 FYNNEI, per germline. The CDR3 DNA reads TGTGCCAGCAAGGGGGGGAACACCGGAGAGCTGCTTTTT. As protein: CASKGGNTGELLF.

This clonotype was recorded many times. This rearrangement joins TRBV28 to TRBJ2-7; TRBD2 aligns across 7 bases. There are 15 residues in the CDR3. The V and J ends lost 6 bases and 0 bases, in that order; junction bases with no gene match: 8. The germline CDR1 and CDR2 sequences are MDHEN and SYDVKM. CDR3 coding DNA: TGTGCCAGCAGCTTAGGACCGGGAGGCTCCTACGAGCAGTACTTC. Its translation is CASSLGPGGSYEQYF.

This clonotype was observed a handful of times. The V gene is TRBV11-2, the J gene TRBJ2-3; tentative D call: TRBD2 (6 bases). Trimming took 1 base from V and 5 from J, leaving 13 bases between them. The length of the CDR3 is 15 residues. Germline-derived CDR1 and CDR2 are SGHAT and FQNNGV. CDR3 protein: CASSLAGVRGDTQYF. DNA for the CDR3: TGTGCCAGCAGCTTAGCGGGAGTTAGGGGAGATACGCAGTATTTT. Supplemented by reference TRBV11-2 and TRBJ2-3, the full variable domain reads EAGVAQSPRYKIIEKRQSVAFWCNPISGHATLYWYQQILGQGPKLLIQFQNNGVVDDSQLPKDRFSAERLKGVDSTLKIQPAKLEDSAVYLCASSLAGVRGDTQYFGPGTRLTVL.

At least ten counts were recorded for this clonotype. The rearrangement joins TRBV3-1 to TRBJ2-5; D remains ambiguous. This CDR3 has 13 residues. Germline assignment: CDR1 LGHDT and CDR2 YNNKEL (reference sequence). V was clipped by 3 bases and J by 0 bases, with 5 bases between them. CDR3 DNA: TGTGCCAGCAGCCAGGGTTACCAAGAGACCCAGTACTTC. Amino acid sequence: CASSQGYQETQYF.

In this sample, this clonotype turned up a few times. The V and J genes are TRBV6-2 or TRBV6-3 and TRBJ1-1; D unresolved. V was shortened by 0 bases and J by 2 bases, with 16 bases between the two germline ends. The CDR3 loop spans 17 amino acids. Germline loops: CDR1 MNHEY, CDR2 SVGEGT. CDR3 sequence (DNA): TGTGCCAGCAGTTACTCGGTTCGGATGGGAGGCAACACTGAAGCTTTCTTT. Translated: CASSYSVRMGGNTEAFF.

This clonotype was counted at least ten times. The chain carries TRBV15 and TRBJ1-1; 9 bases fit TRBD1. The CDR3 has 15 residues. Trimming cost V 1 base and J 3 bases; bases outside gene matches: 3. The germline gives CDR1 LNHNV, CDR2 YYDKDF (reference sequence). The CDR3 reads CATSRVTGGYTEAFF. Here the CDR3 DNA reads TGTGCCACCAGCAGAGTGACAGGGGGTTACACTGAAGCTTTCTTT. The full variable domain, with the rest looked up from reference TRBV15 and TRBJ1-1, is DAMVIQNPRYQVTQFGKPVTLSCSQTLNHNVMYWYQQKSSQAPKLLFHYYDKDFNNEADTPDNFQSRRPNTSFCFLDIRSPGLGDTAMYLCATSRVTGGYTEAFFGQGTRLTVV.

This clonotype was seen many times. The chain uses TRBV10-3 and TRBJ2-7, with 9 bases that match TRBD2. The V and J ends lost 0 bases and 5 bases, in that order; junction bases with no gene match: 8. CDR1 and CDR2 from the germline V gene are ENHRY and SYGVKD. CDR3 size: 16 residues. This CDR3 reads CAISESWGLAVDEQYF. CDR3 bases: TGTGCCATCAGTGAGTCATGGGGACTAGCAGTGGACGAGCAGTACTTC.

This clonotype was counted many times. The chain links TRBV28 to TRBJ1-5, with 9 nucleotides matching TRBD1. The germline V gene has CDR1 MDHEN and CDR2 SYDVKM. This CDR3 region has 15 residues. The ends lost 3 bases at V and 7 bases at J; junction bases unmatched: 7. The CDR3 here is CASSFGDRVKQPQHF. The CDR3 nucleotides read TGTGCCAGCAGTTTTGGGGACAGGGTAAAGCAGCCCCAGCATTTT.

This clonotype was recorded at least ten times. V gene TRBV6-1 combines with J gene TRBJ2-5, with TRBD2 as a possible D gene (6 bases). V lost 6 bases to trimming and J lost 4 bases, with 15 bases between them. Germline assignment: CDR1 MNHNS and CDR2 SASEGT. CDR3 length: 14 residues. The CDR3 DNA follows: TGTGCCAGCAGCCCAAATGGGGGAGGAGAGACCCAGTACTTC. Translation gives CASSPNGGGETQYF.